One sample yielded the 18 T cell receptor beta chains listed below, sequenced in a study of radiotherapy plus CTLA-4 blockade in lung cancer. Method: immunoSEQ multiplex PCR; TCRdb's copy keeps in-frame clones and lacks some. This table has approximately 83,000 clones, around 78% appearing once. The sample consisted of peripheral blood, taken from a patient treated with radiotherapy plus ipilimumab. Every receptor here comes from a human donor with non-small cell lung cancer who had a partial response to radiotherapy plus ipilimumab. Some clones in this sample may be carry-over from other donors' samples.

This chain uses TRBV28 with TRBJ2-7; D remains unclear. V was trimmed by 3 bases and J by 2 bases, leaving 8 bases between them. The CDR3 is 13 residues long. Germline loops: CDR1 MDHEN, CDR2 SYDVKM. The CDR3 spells CASSLNSPYEQYF. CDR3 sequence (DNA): TGTGCCAGCAGTTTGAACAGCCCCTACGAGCAGTACTTC. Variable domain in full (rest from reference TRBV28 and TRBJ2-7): DVKVTQSSRYLVKRTGEKVFLECVQDMDHENMFWYRQDPGLGLRLIYFSYDVKMKEKGDIPEGYSVSREKKERFSLILESASTNQTSMYLCASSLNSPYEQYFGPGTRLTVT.

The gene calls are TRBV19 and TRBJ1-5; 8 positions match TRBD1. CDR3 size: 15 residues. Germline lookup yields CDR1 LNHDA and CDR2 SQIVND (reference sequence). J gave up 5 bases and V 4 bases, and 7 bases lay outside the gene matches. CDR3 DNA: TGTGCCAGTAGTAGGACAGGGATATTCGATCAGCCCCAGCATTTT. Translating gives CASSRTGIFDQPQHF.

The CDR3 region is CASSLADRDFTDEKLFF. CDR3 DNA sequence: TGTGCCAGCAGCTTAGCTGACAGAGATTTTACTGATGAAAAACTGTTTTTT. The chain combines TRBV7-9 with TRBJ1-4, with D perhaps matching TRBD1 (5 bases). The CDR3 is made up of 17 amino acids. V gave up 0 bases and J gave up 6 bases, with 17 bases separating them. The germline CDR1 and CDR2 sequences are SEHNR and FQNEAQ (reference sequence).

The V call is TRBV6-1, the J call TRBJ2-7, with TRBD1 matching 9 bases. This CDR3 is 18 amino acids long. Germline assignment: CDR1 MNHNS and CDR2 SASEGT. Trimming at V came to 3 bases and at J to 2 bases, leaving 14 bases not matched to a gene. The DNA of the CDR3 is TGTGCCAGCAGTGATAGGATTTGGGGGACAGGGACCACCTACGAGCAGTACTTC. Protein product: CASSDRIWGTGTTYEQYF.

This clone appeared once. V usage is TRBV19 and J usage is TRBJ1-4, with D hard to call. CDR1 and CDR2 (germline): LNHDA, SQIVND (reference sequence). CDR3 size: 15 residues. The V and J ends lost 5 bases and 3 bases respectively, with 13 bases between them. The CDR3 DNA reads TGTGCCAGTAGTGATACTCCCGGGGCTAATGAAAAACTGTTTTTT. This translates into CASSDTPGANEKLFF.

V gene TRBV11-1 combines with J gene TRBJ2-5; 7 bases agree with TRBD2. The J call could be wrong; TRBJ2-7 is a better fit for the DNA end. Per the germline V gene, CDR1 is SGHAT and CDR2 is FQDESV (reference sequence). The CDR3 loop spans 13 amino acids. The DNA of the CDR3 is TGTGCCAGTAGGCGGGAGAATTACTACGAGCAGTACTTC. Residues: CASRRENYYEQYF.

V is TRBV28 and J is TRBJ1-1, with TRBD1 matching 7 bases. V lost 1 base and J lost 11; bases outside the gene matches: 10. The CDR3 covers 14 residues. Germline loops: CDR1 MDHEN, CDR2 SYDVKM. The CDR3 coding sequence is TGTGCCAGCAGTTTATCCCCCGGGAGCAGGGGGGCTTTCTTT. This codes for CASSLSPGSRGAFF.

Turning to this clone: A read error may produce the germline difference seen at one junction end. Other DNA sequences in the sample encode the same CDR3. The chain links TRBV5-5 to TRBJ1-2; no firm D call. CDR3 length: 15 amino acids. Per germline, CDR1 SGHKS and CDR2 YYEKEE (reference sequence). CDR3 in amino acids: CASSLVPYTNYGYTF. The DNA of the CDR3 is TGTGCCAGCAGCTTGGTCCCCTATACTAACTACGGCTACACCTTC.

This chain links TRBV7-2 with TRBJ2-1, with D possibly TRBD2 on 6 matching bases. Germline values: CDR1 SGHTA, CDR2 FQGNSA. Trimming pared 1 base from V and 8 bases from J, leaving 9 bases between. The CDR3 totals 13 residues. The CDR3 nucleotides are TGTGCCAGCAGCTTAGATCAGCGGGATGAGCAGTTCTTC. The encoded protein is CASSLDQRDEQFF. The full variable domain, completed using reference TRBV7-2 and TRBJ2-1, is GAGVSQSPSNKVTEKGKDVELRCDPISGHTALYWYRQSLGQGLEFLIYFQGNSAPDKSGLPSDRFSAERTGGSVSTLTIQRTQQEDSAVYLCASSLDQRDEQFFGPGTRLTVL.

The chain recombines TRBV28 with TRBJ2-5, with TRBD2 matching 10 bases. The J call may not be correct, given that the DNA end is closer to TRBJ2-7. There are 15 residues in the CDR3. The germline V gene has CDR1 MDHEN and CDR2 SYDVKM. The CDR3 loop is CASSSRTSGFYEQYF. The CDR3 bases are TGTGCCAGCAGTTCTAGGACTAGCGGTTTCTACGAGCAGTACTTC.

CDR3 sequence reads: CASSPDPGTGTYEQYF. The CDR3 nucleotides read TGTGCCAGCAGCCCTGACCCCGGGACAGGGACCTACGAGCAGTACTTC. The chain is built from TRBV9 and TRBJ2-7; TRBD1 matches at 9 bases. The CDR3 has 16 amino acids. J lost 2 bases, V lost 4 bases, and 10 bases had no gene match. CDR1 is SGDLS and CDR2 is YYNGEE in the germline V gene.

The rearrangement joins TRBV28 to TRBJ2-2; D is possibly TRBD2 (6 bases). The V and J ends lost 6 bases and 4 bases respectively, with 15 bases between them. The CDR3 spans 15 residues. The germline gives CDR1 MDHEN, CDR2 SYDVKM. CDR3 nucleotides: TGTGCCAGCAGCAGAAGGGGAGGTGGCACCGGGGAGCTGTTTTTT. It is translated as CASSRRGGGTGELFF.

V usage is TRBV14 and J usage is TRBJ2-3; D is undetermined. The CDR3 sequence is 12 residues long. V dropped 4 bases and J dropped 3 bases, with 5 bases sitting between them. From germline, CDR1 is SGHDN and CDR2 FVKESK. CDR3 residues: CASSPRTDTQYF. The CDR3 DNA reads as TGTGCCAGCAGCCCGCGAACAGATACGCAGTATTTT.

The CDR3 region has the DNA TGTGCCAGCTCACAAAACAGGAACACTGAAGCTTTCTTT. Translated, it gives CASSQNRNTEAFF. The rearrangement uses TRBV18 and TRBJ1-1; D remains unclear. Trimming removed 4 bases from V and 1 base from J, with 7 bases in between. Germline loops: CDR1 KGHSH, CDR2 LQKENI. The CDR3 is 13 residues long.

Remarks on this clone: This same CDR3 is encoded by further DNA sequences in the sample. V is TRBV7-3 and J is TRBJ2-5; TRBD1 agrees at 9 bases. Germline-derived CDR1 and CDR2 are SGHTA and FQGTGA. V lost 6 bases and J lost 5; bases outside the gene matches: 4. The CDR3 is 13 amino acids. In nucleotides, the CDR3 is TGTGCCAGCAGTCGAGACAGGGGGGAGACCCAGTACTTC. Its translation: CASSRDRGETQYF. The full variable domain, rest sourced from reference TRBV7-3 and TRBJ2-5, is GAGVSQTPSNKVTEKGKYVELRCDPISGHTALYWYRQSLGQGPEFLIYFQGTGAADDSGLPNDRFFAVRPEGSVSTLKIQRTERGDSAVYLCASSRDRGETQYFGPGTRLLVL.

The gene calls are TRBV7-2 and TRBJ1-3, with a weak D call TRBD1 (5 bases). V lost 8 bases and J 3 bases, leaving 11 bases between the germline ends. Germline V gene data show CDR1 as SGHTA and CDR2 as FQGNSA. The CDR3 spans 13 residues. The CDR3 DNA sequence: TGTGCCAGCGGCACGGGGGGTGGAAACACCATATATTTT. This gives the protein CASGTGGGNTIYF.

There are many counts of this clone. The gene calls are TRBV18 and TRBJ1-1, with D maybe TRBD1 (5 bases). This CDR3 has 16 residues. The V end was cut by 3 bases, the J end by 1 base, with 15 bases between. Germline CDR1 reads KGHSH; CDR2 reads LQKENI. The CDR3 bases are TGTGCCAGCTCACCTCGCCCCAGGGATCCGAACACTGAAGCTTTCTTT. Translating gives CASSPRPRDPNTEAFF. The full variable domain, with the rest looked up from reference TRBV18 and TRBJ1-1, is NAGVMQNPRHLVRRRGQEARLRCSPMKGHSHVYWYRQLPEEGLKFMVYLQKENIIDESGMPKERFSAEFPKEGPSILRIQQVVRGDSAAYFCASSPRPRDPNTEAFFGQGTRLTVV.

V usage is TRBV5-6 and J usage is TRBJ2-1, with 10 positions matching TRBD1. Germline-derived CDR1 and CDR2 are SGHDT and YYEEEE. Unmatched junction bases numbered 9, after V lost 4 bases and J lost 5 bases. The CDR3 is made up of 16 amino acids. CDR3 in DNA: TGTGCCAGCAGCGGGCTGGGACAGGGGCTCCACAATGAGCAGTTCTTC. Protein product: CASSGLGQGLHNEQFF.